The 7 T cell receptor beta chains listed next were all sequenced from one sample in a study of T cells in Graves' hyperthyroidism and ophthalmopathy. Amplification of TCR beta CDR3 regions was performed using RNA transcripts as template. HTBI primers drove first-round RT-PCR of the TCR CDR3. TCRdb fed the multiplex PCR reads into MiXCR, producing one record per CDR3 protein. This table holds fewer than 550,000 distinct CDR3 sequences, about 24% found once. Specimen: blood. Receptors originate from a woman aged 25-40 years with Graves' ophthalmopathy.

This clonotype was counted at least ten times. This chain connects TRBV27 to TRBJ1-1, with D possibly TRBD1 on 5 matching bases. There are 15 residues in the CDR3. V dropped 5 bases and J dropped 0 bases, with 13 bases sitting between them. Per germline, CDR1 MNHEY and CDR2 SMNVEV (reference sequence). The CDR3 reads CASSPGGGLNTEAFF. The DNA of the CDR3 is TGTGCCAGCAGTCCCGGCGGGGGACTGAACACTGAAGCTTTCTTT.

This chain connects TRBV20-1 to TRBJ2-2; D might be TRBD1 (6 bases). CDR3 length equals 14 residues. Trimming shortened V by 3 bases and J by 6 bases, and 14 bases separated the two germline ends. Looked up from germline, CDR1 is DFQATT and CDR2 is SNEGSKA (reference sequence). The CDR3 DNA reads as TGCAGTGCTAGGGATTACAGGGTCGCCGGGGAGCTGTTTTTT. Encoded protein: CSARDYRVAGELFF.

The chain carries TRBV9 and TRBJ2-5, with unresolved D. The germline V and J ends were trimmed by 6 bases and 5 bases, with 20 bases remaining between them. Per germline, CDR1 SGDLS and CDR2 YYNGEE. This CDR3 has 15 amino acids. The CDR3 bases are TGTGCCAGCAACCTAATGGGTTCAGGTGCGGAGACCCAGTACTTC. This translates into CASNLMGSGAETQYF.

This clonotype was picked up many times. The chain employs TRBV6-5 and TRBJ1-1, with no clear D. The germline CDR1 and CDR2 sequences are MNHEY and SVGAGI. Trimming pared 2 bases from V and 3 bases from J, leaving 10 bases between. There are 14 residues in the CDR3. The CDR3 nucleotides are TGTGCCAGCAGTTACGGCAGGCGGGACACTGAAGCTTTCTTT. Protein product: CASSYGRRDTEAFF.

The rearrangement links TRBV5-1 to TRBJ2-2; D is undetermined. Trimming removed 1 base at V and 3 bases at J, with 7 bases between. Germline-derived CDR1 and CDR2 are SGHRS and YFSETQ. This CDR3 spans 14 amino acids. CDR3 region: CASSLFSDTGELFF. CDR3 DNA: TGCGCCAGCAGCTTGTTTTCCGACACCGGGGAGCTGTTTTTT.

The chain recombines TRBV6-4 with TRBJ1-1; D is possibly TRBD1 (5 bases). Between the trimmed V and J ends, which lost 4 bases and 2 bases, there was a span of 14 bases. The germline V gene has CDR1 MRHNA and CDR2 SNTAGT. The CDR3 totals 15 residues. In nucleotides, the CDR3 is TGTGCCAGCAGTGCGCAATCCCAGGGAAACACTGAAGCTTTCTTT. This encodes CASSAQSQGNTEAFF.

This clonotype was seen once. The CDR3 sequence is CASSLTSSGTEAFF. The DNA for the CDR3 is TGCGCCAGCAGCTTAACGTCCTCTGGCACTGAAGCTTTCTTT. J is TRBJ1-1 and V is TRBV5-1; D remains ambiguous. Germline V CDR1 and CDR2: SGHRS, YFSETQ. This CDR3 is built from 14 residues. V was cut by 2 bases and J by 4 bases, with 12 bases left in between.